Listed below are T cell receptor beta chains from one sample, sequenced in a study of blood T cell repertoires in COVID-19. Some clones are missing from TCRdb's copy, which holds only in-frame ones; the method was immunoSEQ multiplex PCR. The sample has some 340,000 clones, approximately 91% seen once. The sample consisted of PBMCs or T cells enriched from blood (not recorded which). The receptors here all came from a woman aged 25 to 45 who had been exposed to COVID-19. Each CDR3 is given with its conserved first and last residue.

V gene: TRBV10-3; CDR3 protein: CAISEGVWVAPSPTDTQYF
V gene: TRBV1; CDR3 protein: CTSSQIAGGHINEQFF
V gene: TRBV4-2; CDR3 protein: CASSQDLPKGGPPNQPQHF
V gene: TRBV7-9; CDR3 protein: CASSLVQRTGSVRDTQYF
V gene: TRBV24-1; CDR3 protein: CATRGVGGGTDTQYF
V gene: TRBV23-1; CDR3 protein: CASSQPLQGCYGYTF
V gene: TRBV29-1; CDR3 protein: CSVTGAGGTLRANVLTF
V gene: TRBV11-2; CDR3 protein: CASSLVLEGSYEQYF
V gene: TRBV30; CDR3 protein: CAWSVHSSGNTIYF
V gene: TRBV6-5; CDR3 protein: CASSSYRGPRNVGAFF
V gene: TRBV30; CDR3 protein: CAWSVQTGLGYTF
V gene: TRBV16; CDR3 protein: CASSRRREETQYF
V gene: TRBV5-4; CDR3 protein: CASSGIEVHNEQFF
V gene: TRBV18; CDR3 protein: CASSPLASPLHF
V gene: TRBV6-5; CDR3 protein: CATGNSNSNQPQHF
V gene: TRBV2; CDR3 protein: CASKRVGSTYEQYF
V gene: TRBV14; CDR3 protein: CASWMTGAYNEQFF
V gene: TRBV6-5; CDR3 protein: CASRARDGYTF
V gene: TRBV5-1; CDR3 protein: CASSLGAGGPKDTQYF
V gene: TRBV4-3; CDR3 protein: CASSPSTGGENGYTF
V gene: TRBV3-1/TRBV3-2; CDR3 protein: CASSTRQRGSTGELFF
V gene: TRBV29-1; CDR3 protein: CSAGDLQEANYGYTF
V gene: TRBV5-1; CDR3 protein: CASRFNPTLNQETQYF
V gene: TRBV20-1; CDR3 protein: CSASRQGAFGYTF
V gene: TRBV5-1; CDR3 protein: CASSISAEYTEAFF
V gene: TRBV14; CDR3 protein: CASSQVAHSPLHF
V gene: TRBV7-9; CDR3 protein: CASSLGRTGGNEKLFF
V gene: TRBV5-5; CDR3 protein: CASSLYQGMDLGEQFF
V gene: TRBV6-5; CDR3 protein: CASSPPGGGTQYF
V gene: TRBV20-1; CDR3 protein: CSASAGGTLGNEQFF
V gene: TRBV27; CDR3 protein: CASSGRGAYNEQFF
V gene: TRBV6-2/TRBV6-3; CDR3 protein: CASSYAGGIPYEQYF
V gene: TRBV9; CDR3 protein: CASSPRLGTGGSKNIQYF
V gene: TRBV20-1; CDR3 protein: CSASVRALDYGYTF
V gene: TRBV18; CDR3 protein: CASSPVAGTGEKLFF
V gene: TRBV11-1; CDR3 protein: CASSLEGNGYTF
V gene: TRBV15; CDR3 protein: CATSLGTRGTGELFF
V gene: TRBV18; CDR3 protein: CASSPPLAGVQETQYF
V gene: TRBV6-2/TRBV6-3; CDR3 protein: CASSYSITGGNTEAFF
V gene: TRBV29-1; CDR3 protein: CSVNRRGTEAFF
V gene: TRBV11-2; CDR3 protein: CASSFSQRATEAFF
V gene: TRBV7-2; CDR3 protein: CASSWLTGGDTEAFF
V gene: TRBV9; CDR3 protein: CASSGGLAGETQYF
V gene: TRBV10-3; CDR3 protein: CAISESGGWRQPQHF
V gene: TRBV18; CDR3 protein: CASSPGLAGVNEQFF
V gene: TRBV6-2/TRBV6-3; CDR3 protein: CASSYSRGEGYEQYF
V gene: TRBV9; CDR3 protein: CASSVTSGGYYTDTQYF
V gene: TRBV29-1; CDR3 protein: CSVEPYGRGSTDTQYF
V gene: TRBV29-1; CDR3 protein: CSVDGQGATDSGANVLTF
V gene: TRBV13; CDR3 protein: CASSPSARGGLRETQYF